These 11 T cell receptor beta chains were sequenced from one sample in a study of cytomegalovirus exposure and HLA in healthy donors. Use of 60 Vbeta and 13 Jbeta primers characterized the PCR. The method was immunoSEQ multiplex PCR; TCRdb's version includes in-frame clones alone and lacks a portion of them. The sample lists approximately 100,000 clones; more than 75% were seen once. Sequencing was performed on PBMCs. Receptors originate from a woman aged 18-30 years in good health and CMV-seropositive.

CDR3 nucleotides: TGCAGCGTTAACACGGGAGGGACAGATACGCAGTATTTT. Protein: CSVNTGGTDTQYF. The chain recombines TRBV29-1 with TRBJ2-3; 8 bases match TRBD2. Trimming removed 5 bases from V and 3 bases from J; junction bases left unmatched: 4. Germline V CDR1 and CDR2: SQVTM, ANQGSEA. The CDR3 is made up of 13 amino acids.

The genes are TRBV19 and TRBJ2-6; TRBD1 matches 7 bases. CDR1 and CDR2 (germline): LNHDA, SQIVND (reference sequence). CDR3 length equals 17 residues. V was pared by 5 bases and J by 4 bases, with 11 bases of the junction left unmatched. As DNA, the CDR3 is TGTGCCAGTAGTCCGAGACAGGGTTACTCCGGGGCCAACGTCCTGACTTTC. This encodes CASSPRQGYSGANVLTF.

The CDR3 DNA reads as TGTGCCAGCAGCACACCGGGACAGGTTGAGTCCACCGGGGAGCTGTTTTTT. This codes for CASSTPGQVESTGELFF. V usage is TRBV5-6 and J usage is TRBJ2-2; the match to TRBD1 covers 8 bases. The ends lost 4 bases at V and 4 bases at J; junction bases unmatched: 12. The length of the CDR3 is 17 residues. Germline V gene data show CDR1 as SGHDT and CDR2 as YYEEEE.

This clone appeared once. The chain combines TRBV7-3 with TRBJ2-3; D is uncertain. The germline gives CDR1 SGHTA, CDR2 FQGTGA. This CDR3 spans 13 amino acids. V lost 4 bases and J 3 bases, leaving 8 bases between the germline ends. CDR3 DNA: TGTGCCAGCAGCTCAACCCTAACAGATACGCAGTATTTT. Translating it yields CASSSTLTDTQYF.

V is TRBV11-3 and J is TRBJ1-1; D is undetermined. CDR1 is SGHNT, CDR2 YENEEA, per germline. V was clipped by 4 bases and J by 1 base, with 7 bases between them. The CDR3 is 13 residues long. This CDR3 reads CASSSTENTEAFF. For the CDR3, the DNA is TGTGCCAGCAGCTCTACTGAGAACACTGAAGCTTTCTTT.

The chain joins TRBV10-3 to TRBJ1-2; a possible D gene is TRBD1 (5 bases). Between the trimmed V and J ends, which lost 2 bases and 6 bases, there was a span of 13 bases. From germline, CDR1 is ENHRY and CDR2 SYGVKD. CDR3 length: 14 residues. The CDR3 region is CAISEKQAGDGYTF. CDR3 coding DNA: TGTGCCATCAGTGAGAAACAAGCGGGGGATGGCTACACCTTC.

The gene calls are TRBV19 and TRBJ2-7; no clear D gene. CDR1 and CDR2 from the germline V gene are LNHDA and SQIVND (reference sequence). The CDR3 runs to 11 residues. The V and J ends lost 3 bases and 6 bases respectively, with 6 bases between them. The CDR3 DNA is TGTGCCAGTAGTATTGGGCTCGAGCAGTACTTC. Amino acids: CASSIGLEQYF.

This chain joins TRBV30 and TRBJ1-5, with D perhaps TRBD1 (5 bases). CDR1 is GTSNPN and CDR2 is SVGIG in the germline V gene (reference sequence). The CDR3 totals 13 residues. Trimming took 4 bases from V and 2 from J, leaving 9 bases between them. The CDR3 nucleotides read TGTGCCTGGACCCCGGGGGGCAATCAGCCCCAGCATTTT. Protein sequence: CAWTPGGNQPQHF.

The chain carries TRBV7-9 and TRBJ1-2, with unresolved D. The germline V and J ends were trimmed by 4 bases and 2 bases, with 14 bases remaining between them. Germline V gene lookup returns CDR1 SEHNR and CDR2 FQNEAQ (reference sequence). The CDR3 is made up of 15 amino acids. CDR3 DNA sequence: TGTGCCAGCAGCTCGGAACTGGGAGGGAACTATGGCTACACCTTC. This sequence encodes CASSSELGGNYGYTF.

This clone was seen only once. This chain links TRBV5-1 with TRBJ2-1; TRBD1 matches at 7 bases. The germline V gene encodes CDR1 SGHRS and CDR2 YFSETQ. The V and J ends lost 4 bases and 2 bases, in that order; junction bases with no gene match: 6. The CDR3 is 15 residues long. The CDR3 nucleotides read TGCGCCAGCAGCAAGGGGACAGCCGCCTACAATGAGCAGTTCTTC. This encodes CASSKGTAAYNEQFF.

The chain recombines TRBV7-9 with TRBJ2-7; tentatively, D is TRBD1 (6 bases). Germline CDR1 SEHNR, CDR2 FQNEAQ (reference sequence). The CDR3 loop spans 14 amino acids. V was clipped by 4 bases and J by 3 bases, with 13 bases between them. For the CDR3, the DNA is TGTGCCAGCAGCTCACGGACAGTGAGCTACGAGCAGTACTTC. It yields the protein CASSSRTVSYEQYF.